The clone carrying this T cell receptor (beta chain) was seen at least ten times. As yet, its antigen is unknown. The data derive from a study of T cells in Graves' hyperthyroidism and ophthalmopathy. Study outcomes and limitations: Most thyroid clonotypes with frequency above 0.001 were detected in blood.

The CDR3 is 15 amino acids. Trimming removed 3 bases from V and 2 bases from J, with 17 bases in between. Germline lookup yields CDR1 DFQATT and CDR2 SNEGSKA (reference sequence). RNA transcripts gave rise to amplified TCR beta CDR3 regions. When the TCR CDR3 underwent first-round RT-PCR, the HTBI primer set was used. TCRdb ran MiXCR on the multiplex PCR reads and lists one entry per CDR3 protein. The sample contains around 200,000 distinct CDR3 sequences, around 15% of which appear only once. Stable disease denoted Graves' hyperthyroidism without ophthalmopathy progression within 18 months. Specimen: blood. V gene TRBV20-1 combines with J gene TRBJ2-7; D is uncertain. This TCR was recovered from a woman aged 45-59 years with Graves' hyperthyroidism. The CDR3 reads CSARSRADPTYEQYF. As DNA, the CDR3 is TGCAGTGCTAGGAGTCGGGCGGACCCCACCTACGAGCAGTACTTC.